These 7 T cell receptor beta chains originate from one sample sequenced in a study of blood T cell repertoires in COVID-19. Libraries were prepared by immunoSEQ multiplex PCR; TCRdb keeps only in-frame clonotypes and omits some of them. The sample comprises about 200,000 clones, approximately 88% of which are singletons, and about 6% rests with the top ten. The specimen was peripheral blood. The receptors were sampled from a man in his fifties or sixties who had recovered from COVID-19.

This chain joins TRBV15 and TRBJ2-2; 8 bases fit TRBD2. CDR3 size: 17 residues. Germline V gene sequence: CDR1 LNHNV, CDR2 YYDKDF (reference sequence). V shed 3 bases, J shed 8 bases, and the junction held 14 bases outside the gene matches. CDR3 amino acids: CATSSPSAGDREGELFF. CDR3 DNA: TGTGCCACCAGCAGCCCGTCAGCGGGGGATAGGGAAGGGGAGCTGTTTTTT.

This chain uses TRBV24-1 with TRBJ2-3, with TRBD2 matching over 12 bases. Germline-derived CDR1 and CDR2 are KGHDR and SFDVKD. J was trimmed by 4 bases and V by 3 bases; bases with no gene match: 4. There are 16 residues in the CDR3. CDR3 sequence (DNA): TGTGCCACCAGTGATCCTAGCGGGGGGGCTGCAGATACGCAGTATTTT. Protein sequence: CATSDPSGGAADTQYF.

This clone was detected a few times. V usage is TRBV6-5 and J usage is TRBJ2-7; TRBD1 aligns across 9 bases. The CDR3 covers 15 residues. Germline loops: CDR1 MNHEY, CDR2 SVGAGI. V lost 6 bases and J lost 6; bases outside the gene matches: 12. The CDR3 spells CASSQQGALGSEQYF. As DNA, the CDR3 is TGTGCCAGCAGCCAACAGGGGGCGTTAGGAAGCGAGCAGTACTTC.

The CDR3 is CASSHLKRTPTYEQYF. CDR3 in DNA: TGCGCCAGCAGCCACCTGAAGCGCACCCCGACCTACGAGCAGTACTTC. This chain joins TRBV4-1 and TRBJ2-7, with unresolved D. CDR1 MGHRA and CDR2 YSYEKL come from the germline V gene. This CDR3 has 16 residues. Trimming stripped 3 bases from V and 2 bases from J, with 17 bases between.

The chain uses TRBV28 and TRBJ1-2; tentatively, D is TRBD1 (5 bases). V gave up 6 bases and J gave up 6 bases, with 14 bases separating them. The CDR3 runs to 13 residues. Germline CDR1 is MDHEN and CDR2 is SYDVKM. The CDR3 DNA follows: TGTGCCAGCAGAATACCCCAGGGTCATGGCTACACCTTC. This translates into CASRIPQGHGYTF.

The chain carries TRBV5-5 and TRBJ2-5; a possible D gene is TRBD2 (5 bases). The CDR3 covers 13 residues. V lost 4 bases and J 2 bases, leaving 9 bases between the germline ends. Germline V gives CDR1 SGHKS, CDR2 YYEKEE (reference sequence). This chain's CDR3 is CASSNTRQETQYF. The CDR3 DNA reads TGTGCCAGCAGCAACACTAGGCAAGAGACCCAGTACTTC.

This clone came up once. This chain connects TRBV13 to TRBJ2-7, with D possibly matching TRBD2 (6 bases). The CDR3 runs to 14 residues. V gave up 3 bases and J gave up 0 bases, with 9 bases separating them. Germline values: CDR1 PRHDT, CDR2 FYEKMQ (reference sequence). The DNA of the CDR3 is TGTGCCAGCAGCTTTAACGGGGGCTCCTACGAGCAGTACTTC. Residues: CASSFNGGSYEQYF.